This is a list of T cell receptor beta chains from one sample in a study of human T cells and chemical hapten exposure. TCRdb reanalysed the RACE reads using MiXCR and keeps one entry per CDR3 protein. The sample yields some 250,000 distinct CDR3 sequences, roughly 7.4% seen once. The material sequenced was whole blood, taken in connection with sensitization to the hapten diphenylcyclopropenone (DPC). Every receptor here comes from a man in his late teens or twenties with alopecia areata. Some clones in this sample may be carry-over from other donors' samples. Each CDR3 is given with its conserved first and last residue. D genes are given only for firm matches. Size tells how often a clone was seen (once, few, many) or the class of an expanded clone, and some rows leave it out.

d_call: -
j_call: TRBJ2-4
v_call: TRBV7-9
clone_size: many
cdr3_aa: CASSLDGTPSGKNIQYF
cdr3_nt: TGTGCCAGCAGCTTAGATGGGACCCCCTCGGGCAAAAACATTCAGTACTTC

d_call: -
j_call: TRBJ2-5
v_call: TRBV6-5
clone_size: -
cdr3_aa: CASRPAEGEGETQYF
cdr3_nt: TGTGCCAGCCGACCAGCGGAGGGGGAAGGGGAGACCCAGTACTTC

d_call: -
j_call: TRBJ2-5
v_call: TRBV6-5
clone_size: many
cdr3_aa: CASSYSTIKETQYF
cdr3_nt: TGTGCCAGCAGTTACTCGACAATAAAAGAGACCCAGTACTTC

d_call: TRBD2
j_call: TRBJ2-3
v_call: TRBV12-3/TRBV12-4
clone_size: -
cdr3_aa: CATLAGGQYF
cdr3_nt: TGTGCCACCTTAGCGGGGGGGCAGTATTTT

d_call: -
j_call: TRBJ2-4
v_call: TRBV2
clone_size: few
cdr3_aa: CASGLTDSIAKNIQYF
cdr3_nt: TGTGCCAGCGGGTTGACAGATTCGATAGCCAAAAACATTCAGTACTTC

d_call: TRBD1
j_call: TRBJ1-2
v_call: TRBV29-1
clone_size: few
cdr3_aa: CSVAGQAVGYTF
cdr3_nt: TGCAGCGTGGCCGGACAGGCGGTTGGCTACACCTTC

d_call: -
j_call: TRBJ1-2
v_call: TRBV5-4
clone_size: -
cdr3_aa: CASSSRTQTNYGYTF
cdr3_nt: TGTGCCAGCAGCTCACGGACGCAAACTAACTATGGCTACACCTTC

d_call: -
j_call: TRBJ1-2
v_call: TRBV20-1
clone_size: -
cdr3_aa: CSARRETQAYGYTF
cdr3_nt: TGCAGTGCTAGACGCGAGACTCAAGCCTATGGCTACACCTTC

d_call: -
j_call: TRBJ2-5
v_call: TRBV5-1
clone_size: -
cdr3_aa: CASSLAADGTFQETQYF
cdr3_nt: TGCGCCAGCAGCTTGGCCGCGGATGGAACCTTCCAAGAGACCCAGTACTTC

d_call: -
j_call: TRBJ1-2
v_call: TRBV3-1
clone_size: few
cdr3_aa: CASSPREGYGYTF
cdr3_nt: TGTGCCAGCAGCCCCCGTGAGGGCTATGGCTACACCTTC

d_call: -
j_call: TRBJ2-7
v_call: TRBV20-1
clone_size: few
cdr3_aa: CSARDGAASYEQYF
cdr3_nt: TGCAGTGCTAGGGACGGGGCAGCTTCTTACGAGCAGTACTTC

d_call: -
j_call: TRBJ1-5
v_call: TRBV3-1
clone_size: -
cdr3_aa: CASSLGPVNQPQHF
cdr3_nt: TGTGCCAGCAGCCTAGGCCCGGTTAATCAGCCCCAGCATTTT

d_call: TRBD1
j_call: TRBJ2-5
v_call: TRBV4-1
clone_size: many
cdr3_aa: CASSPTGTGGRSDQYF
cdr3_nt: TGCGCCAGCAGCCCCACCGGGACAGGGGGAAGAAGTGACCAGTACTTC

d_call: -
j_call: TRBJ2-1
v_call: TRBV11-2
clone_size: few
cdr3_aa: CASSFGPGPYNEQFF
cdr3_nt: TGTGCCAGCAGCTTCGGACCCGGGCCCTACAATGAGCAGTTCTTC

d_call: TRBD1
j_call: TRBJ1-2
v_call: TRBV5-4
clone_size: few
cdr3_aa: CASSPGGIDYGYTF
cdr3_nt: TGTGCCAGCAGCCCAGGGGGTATCGACTATGGCTACACCTTC

d_call: TRBD2
j_call: TRBJ2-7
v_call: TRBV5-1
clone_size: few
cdr3_aa: CASSLLAGPTYEQYF
cdr3_nt: TGCGCCAGCAGCTTGCTAGCGGGGCCCACCTACGAGCAGTACTTC

d_call: -
j_call: TRBJ1-1
v_call: TRBV6-2/TRBV6-3
clone_size: many
cdr3_aa: CASRFLGQSEAFF
cdr3_nt: TGTGCCAGCAGATTCCTAGGCCAAAGTGAAGCTTTCTTT

d_call: TRBD2
j_call: TRBJ2-3
v_call: TRBV13
clone_size: -
cdr3_aa: CASSLFTTSGRTDTQYF
cdr3_nt: TGTGCCAGCAGCTTATTCACGACTAGCGGGCGCACAGATACGCAGTATTTT

d_call: -
j_call: TRBJ2-3
v_call: TRBV12-3/TRBV12-4
clone_size: -
cdr3_aa: CASTLGASTDTQYF
cdr3_nt: TGTGCCAGCACCCTCGGGGCTAGCACAGATACGCAGTATTTT

d_call: -
j_call: TRBJ1-2
v_call: TRBV10-3
clone_size: -
cdr3_aa: CAISPGQNDYGYTF
cdr3_nt: TGTGCCATCAGCCCCGGACAGAACGACTATGGCTACACCTTC

d_call: TRBD2
j_call: TRBJ2-1
v_call: TRBV6-2/TRBV6-3
clone_size: few
cdr3_aa: CASSPAGGKFF
cdr3_nt: TGTGCCAGCAGCCCAGCGGGGGGGAAGTTCTTC

d_call: -
j_call: TRBJ1-4
v_call: TRBV7-2
clone_size: few
cdr3_aa: CASSLGLQVEKLFF
cdr3_nt: TGTGCCAGCAGCCTGGGGCTCCAGGTCGAAAAACTGTTTTTT

d_call: TRBD2
j_call: TRBJ2-7
v_call: TRBV12-3/TRBV12-4
clone_size: few
cdr3_aa: CASSSGGHSYEQYF
cdr3_nt: TGTGCCAGCAGCAGCGGGGGCCATTCCTACGAGCAGTACTTC

d_call: TRBD1
j_call: TRBJ2-1
v_call: TRBV18
clone_size: few
cdr3_aa: CASSRTGNLGNDNEQFF
cdr3_nt: TGTGCCAGCTCACGGACAGGGAACCTTGGTAACGACAATGAGCAGTTCTTC

d_call: TRBD1
j_call: TRBJ2-3
v_call: TRBV4-1
clone_size: few
cdr3_aa: CASSHWTGSYSTDTQYF
cdr3_nt: TGCGCCAGCAGCCATTGGACAGGGTCATATAGCACAGATACGCAGTATTTT

d_call: -
j_call: TRBJ2-1
v_call: TRBV7-3
clone_size: -
cdr3_aa: CASSFLGMAENEQFF
cdr3_nt: TGTGCCAGCAGCTTCCTTGGGATGGCCGAAAATGAGCAGTTCTTC

d_call: TRBD1
j_call: TRBJ1-2
v_call: TRBV27
clone_size: -
cdr3_aa: CASSSPGQNYGCTF
cdr3_nt: TGTGCCAGCAGTTCCCCGGGACAGAACTATGGCTGCACCTTC

d_call: -
j_call: TRBJ1-6
v_call: TRBV27
clone_size: -
cdr3_aa: CASSLPGNSPLHF
cdr3_nt: TGTGCCAGCAGTTTACCAGGGAATTCACCCCTCCACTTT

d_call: TRBD1
j_call: TRBJ1-1
v_call: TRBV18
clone_size: -
cdr3_aa: CASSYGQGLNTEAFF
cdr3_nt: TGTGCCAGCTCCTACGGACAGGGATTGAACACTGAAGCTTTCTTT

d_call: TRBD1
j_call: TRBJ2-7
v_call: TRBV20-1
clone_size: -
cdr3_aa: CSALTDRGLYEQYF
cdr3_nt: TGCAGTGCCCTTACGGACAGGGGTTTATACGAGCAGTACTTC

d_call: -
j_call: TRBJ2-3
v_call: TRBV10-3
clone_size: many
cdr3_aa: CAISEGQTLTDTQYF
cdr3_nt: TGTGCCATCAGTGAGGGACAGACCCTCACAGATACGCAGTATTTT

d_call: -
j_call: TRBJ2-1
v_call: TRBV4-3
clone_size: few
cdr3_aa: CASSQENRADKQFF
cdr3_nt: TGCGCCAGCAGCCAAGAAAATAGGGCCGACAAGCAGTTCTTC

d_call: -
j_call: TRBJ2-1
v_call: TRBV2
clone_size: -
cdr3_aa: CASPPKNSYNEQFF
cdr3_nt: TGTGCCAGCCCCCCAAAGAACTCCTACAATGAGCAGTTCTTC

d_call: TRBD1
j_call: TRBJ1-2
v_call: TRBV6-5
clone_size: -
cdr3_aa: CASSYSETGGYGYTF
cdr3_nt: TGTGCCAGCAGTTACTCTGAGACAGGGGGCTATGGCTACACCTTC

d_call: -
j_call: TRBJ2-3
v_call: TRBV28
clone_size: few
cdr3_aa: CASSPRGASQYF
cdr3_nt: TGTGCCAGCAGTCCAAGGGGAGCTAGTCAGTATTTT